This T cell receptor beta chain was retrieved from a study of a mutant IDH1 vaccine in newly diagnosed glioma. About the research overall: Treated patients had a mean age of roughly 40 years and an approximately 60% male, around 40% female split.

The germline V gene has CDR1 LGHNT and CDR2 FRNRAP. Trimming cost V 0 bases and J 1 base, with 16 bases left between them. The CDR3 extends over 18 amino acids. This clone was counted only a few times. Antigen unknown. Measured with immunoSEQ multiplex PCR; TCRdb has only the in-frame clones, and not every one. The table shows around 50,000 clones, with around 60% occurring only once. The time point denotes: week 47, end of study. The vaccine gave 300 ug of a 20-mer mutant IDH1 peptide subcutaneously per dose. The clonotype originates from a man between 35 and 55 years old with glioma. Some clones in this sample may be carry-over from other donors' samples. Specimen: peripheral blood mononuclear cells (PBMCs), collected from a glioma patient whose treatment included an IDH1 peptide vaccine. This chain connects TRBV12-5 to TRBJ1-3; no clear D gene. CDR3 region: CASGLVLSPVDSGNTIYF. CDR3 sequence (DNA): TGTGCTAGTGGTTTGGTACTTAGCCCGGTGGATTCTGGAAACACCATATATTTT. Drawing the rest from reference TRBV12-5 and TRBJ1-3, the complete variable domain is DARVTQTPRHKVTEMGQEVTMRCQPILGHNTVFWYRQTMMQGLELLAYFRNRAPLDDSGMPKDRFSAEMPDATLATLKIQPSEPRDSAVYFCASGLVLSPVDSGNTIYFGEGSWLTVV.